The 29 T cell receptor beta chains presented below share a single source sample, sequenced in a study of somatic mutations in cytotoxic T cells in rheumatoid arthritis. The protocol was immunoSEQ multiplex PCR, while the TCRdb copy is restricted to in-frame clones and leaves out a portion. The data contain roughly 16,000 clones, approximately 80% of them singletons. Sequenced input: CD8+ T cells sorted from blood. The receptors were gathered from an adult with rheumatoid arthritis.

This rearrangement joins TRBV11-2 to TRBJ2-3; 7 bases agree with TRBD2. The CDR3 covers 15 residues. V trimming: 0 bases; J trimming: 2 bases; junction bases outside the gene matches: 2. CDR1 is SGHAT, CDR2 FQNNGV, per germline. As DNA, the CDR3 is TGTGCCAGCAGCTTAGACCTAGCGGTCACAGATACGCAGTATTTT. The encoded protein is CASSLDLAVTDTQYF.

V and J are TRBV4-2 and TRBJ1-1; D call uncertain. Germline V gives CDR1 LGHNA, CDR2 YNFKEQ. V lost 0 bases and J 4 bases, leaving 9 bases between the germline ends. CDR3 length: 14 residues. CDR3 nucleotides: TGTGCCAGCAGCCAAGATGGTGGTAGCACTGAAGCTTTCTTT. This translates into CASSQDGGSTEAFF.

The chain has TRBV5-3 and TRBJ2-1; D ambiguous. TRBV5-3 is an open reading frame whose function is uncertain. This CDR3 contains 17 residues. Trimming pared 4 bases from V and 0 bases from J, leaving 17 bases between. The CDR3 DNA sequence: TGTGCCAGAAGCCCGCGTAAGGGTCCGAGCTCCTACAATGAGCAGTTCTTC. Its protein product is CARSPRKGPSSYNEQFF.

The chain is built from TRBV7-9 and TRBJ2-3; D unclear. From germline, CDR1 is SEHNR and CDR2 FQNEAQ (reference sequence). The germline V and J ends were trimmed by 5 bases and 0 bases, with 12 bases remaining between them. CDR3 length equals 15 residues. CDR3 sequence: CASSPLLRSTDTQYF. CDR3 in DNA: TGTGCCAGCAGCCCCCTCCTCCGGAGCACAGATACGCAGTATTTT.

The chain uses TRBV6-5 and TRBJ1-5; D call uncertain. CDR3 length: 15 amino acids. CDR1 MNHEY and CDR2 SVGAGI come from the germline V gene. V was cut by 0 bases and J by 1 base, with 7 bases left in between. This chain's CDR3 is CASSYSRSSNQPQHF. The CDR3 nucleotides read TGTGCCAGCAGTTACTCCCGCAGCAGCAATCAGCCCCAGCATTTT.

V gene TRBV6-4 combines with J gene TRBJ2-3, with 10 bases identical to TRBD2. After removal of 0 bases from V and 3 bases from J, the junction contained 3 bases not matched to a gene. CDR3 length: 16 residues. Looked up from germline, CDR1 is MRHNA and CDR2 is SNTAGT. The CDR3 DNA follows: TGTGCCAGCAGTGACTCAAGCGGGGGGGGTACAGATACGCAGTATTTT. It encodes CASSDSSGGGTDTQYF.

This clone was observed a few times. The rearrangement joins TRBV5-1 to TRBJ2-5; D ambiguous. Germline V CDR1 and CDR2: SGHRS, YFSETQ. The CDR3 sequence is 13 residues long. The V gene lost 4 bases and the J gene lost 7 bases, with 14 bases spanning the gap. This chain's CDR3 is CASSGVLRGTQYF. The CDR3, as DNA: TGCGCCAGCAGCGGCGTTCTGCGCGGGACCCAGTACTTC.

J is TRBJ1-2 and V is TRBV2, with a possible D match to TRBD1 (5 bases). The CDR3 contains 17 residues. Germline CDR1 SNHLY, CDR2 FYNNEI. The V end lost 8 bases, the J end lost 4 bases, and 26 bases lay between the germline ends. CDR3 sequence: CASVLSDRDPGGYGYTF. CDR3 bases: TGTGCCAGCGTCCTTAGTGACCGGGACCCCGGAGGCTATGGCTACACCTTC.

This rearrangement joins TRBV5-5 to TRBJ1-2, with D perhaps TRBD1 (6 bases). The CDR3 extends over 17 amino acids. The germline gives CDR1 SGHKS, CDR2 YYEKEE (reference sequence). Trimming took off 2 bases at V and 0 bases at J, with 17 bases between the two ends. Here the CDR3 reads CASSFNFRTASNYGYTF. For the CDR3, the DNA is TGTGCCAGCAGCTTCAACTTCAGGACAGCATCTAACTATGGCTACACCTTC.

This clone was recorded a few times. The CDR3 nucleotides read TGTGCCACAGAGACAGGGAACGGGCCCCAGCATTTT. Its protein is CATETGNGPQHF. J is TRBJ1-5 and V is TRBV7-9; 7 bases agree with TRBD1. In germline, CDR1 is SEHNR, CDR2 FQNEAQ (reference sequence). The CDR3 has 12 residues. Trimming removed 10 bases from V and 9 bases from J; junction bases left unmatched: 9.

This chain links TRBV11-3 with TRBJ2-1, with 9 positions matching TRBD1. CDR3 length equals 14 residues. Germline CDR1 and CDR2: SGHNT and YENEEA. J was trimmed by 8 bases and V by 5 bases; bases with no gene match: 7. This CDR3 reads CASSVDRGGDEQFF. In nucleotides, the CDR3 is TGTGCCAGCAGCGTGGACAGGGGAGGCGATGAGCAGTTCTTC. Variable domain in full (rest from reference TRBV11-3 and TRBJ2-1): EAGVVQSPRYKIIEKKQPVAFWCNPISGHNTLYWYLQNLGQGPELLIRYENEEAVDDSQLPKDRFSAERLKGVDSTLKIQPAELGDSAVYLCASSVDRGGDEQFFGPGTRLTVL.

The chain carries TRBV9 and TRBJ2-7; perhaps TRBD2 as D (5 bases). V was clipped by 3 bases and J by 4 bases, with 8 bases between them. Germline CDR1 is SGDLS and CDR2 is YYNGEE. The CDR3 length is 12 residues. The CDR3 here is CASSATGYEQYF. CDR3 DNA: TGTGCCAGCAGCGCGACGGGATACGAGCAGTACTTC.

The V gene is TRBV4-1, the J gene TRBJ1-4; D is possibly TRBD1 (5 bases). Trimming took off 0 bases at V and 7 bases at J, with 18 bases between the two ends. Germline CDR1 is MGHRA and CDR2 is YSYEKL. The CDR3 totals 17 residues. The CDR3 nucleotides are TGCGCCAGCAGCCAAGATGATGGGGTCTGGGGGGTTGAAAAACTGTTTTTT. As protein: CASSQDDGVWGVEKLFF.

The chain has TRBV6-4 and TRBJ2-1; the match to TRBD2 covers 13 bases. Germline V CDR1 and CDR2: MRHNA, SNTAGT. The CDR3 loop spans 15 amino acids. After removal of 4 bases from V and 9 bases from J, the junction contained 6 bases not matched to a gene. The CDR3 spells CASSVTSGGASEQFF. In nucleotides, the CDR3 is TGTGCCAGCAGTGTTACTAGCGGGGGGGCGTCTGAGCAGTTCTTC.

This clone rates as medium-sized. V is TRBV2 and J is TRBJ1-1; TRBD1 matches at 7 bases. Unmatched junction bases numbered 15, after V lost 0 bases and J lost 11 bases. From germline, CDR1 is SNHLY and CDR2 FYNNEI. This CDR3 has 16 residues. The CDR3 sequence is CASSEALPVRGRLAFF. The CDR3 DNA sequence: TGTGCCAGCAGTGAAGCGCTTCCGGTGAGGGGGCGCCTGGCTTTCTTT.

This chain connects TRBV27 to TRBJ2-1; either TRBD1 or TRBD2 may fit D (5 bases each). This CDR3 comprises 11 residues. The V and J ends lost 6 bases and 7 bases respectively, with 7 bases between them. Per germline, CDR1 MNHEY and CDR2 SMNVEV (reference sequence). Here the CDR3 reads CASRGENEQFF. CDR3 nucleotides: TGTGCCAGCAGGGGGGAGAATGAGCAGTTCTTC.

This chain connects TRBV6-1 to TRBJ2-3; TRBD1 aligns across 9 bases. The junction had 11 bases not matched to a gene; V was cut back by 10 bases and J by 3 bases. There are 15 residues in the CDR3. The germline CDR1 and CDR2 sequences are MNHNS and SASEGT. The CDR3 sequence: CATEPGDRVTDTQYF. The CDR3, as DNA: TGTGCCACAGAGCCAGGGGACAGGGTGACAGATACGCAGTATTTT.

The chain carries TRBV6-1 and TRBJ2-2; perhaps TRBD1 as D (6 bases). The CDR3 length is 17 residues. Trimming pared 2 bases from V and 6 bases from J, leaving 19 bases between. Germline V gene data show CDR1 as MNHNS and CDR2 as SASEGT. Here the CDR3 reads CASSESIDWGLPGELFF. The CDR3 nucleotides are TGTGCCAGCAGTGAATCTATTGATTGGGGGCTGCCCGGGGAGCTGTTTTTT.

DNA of the CDR3: TGTGCCAGCAGTGAAGCCAGCACACCCCTAAGCAATCAGCCCCAGCATTTT. It codes for CASSEASTPLSNQPQHF. This sequence joins TRBV2 and TRBJ1-5; D remains ambiguous. Germline V lookup: CDR1 SNHLY, CDR2 FYNNEI. The CDR3 extends over 17 amino acids. V was clipped by 0 bases and J by 1 base, with 13 bases between them.

This chain uses TRBV27 with TRBJ1-6, with D perhaps matching TRBD1 (6 bases). The CDR3 loop spans 15 amino acids. V lost 0 bases and J lost 14, with 17 bases in between. The germline V gene has CDR1 MNHEY and CDR2 SMNVEV (reference sequence). CDR3 in amino acids: CASSLSGQLNLALHF. Written as DNA, the CDR3 is TGTGCCAGCAGTTTATCTGGACAGCTCAATTTAGCCCTCCACTTT.

The V gene is TRBV11-2, the J gene TRBJ2-5, with unresolved D. The J call is doubtful: the DNA matches TRBJ2-7 better. Germline V gives CDR1 SGHAT, CDR2 FQNNGV. This CDR3 has 13 residues. DNA for the CDR3: TGTGCCAGCAGCTCCGGGTTAACCTACGAGCAGTACTTC. Protein sequence: CASSSGLTYEQYF.

This CDR3 reads CASSEAQAGGFYNEQFF. In DNA form, the CDR3 reads TGTGCCAGCAGTGAAGCGCAGGCGGGGGGGTTCTACAATGAGCAGTTCTTC. The chain uses TRBV2 and TRBJ2-1; 9 nucleotides agree with TRBD2. The CDR3 is made up of 17 amino acids. V dropped 0 bases and J dropped 3; count of bases not matched to a gene: 6. Per the germline V gene, CDR1 is SNHLY and CDR2 is FYNNEI.

The chain has TRBV4-1 and TRBJ1-1; no reliable D call. V gave up 3 bases and J gave up 6 bases, with 17 bases separating them. Germline loops: CDR1 MGHRA, CDR2 YSYEKL. This CDR3 spans 15 amino acids. This CDR3 reads CASSQSLHGAPEAFF. CDR3 nucleotides: TGCGCCAGCAGCCAGAGCCTGCATGGAGCGCCTGAAGCTTTCTTT.

V usage is TRBV5-6 and J usage is TRBJ2-7; D is uncertain. CDR1 and CDR2 (germline): SGHDT, YYEEEE. Trimming cost V 0 bases and J 4 bases, with 20 bases left between them. CDR3 length: 17 amino acids. In DNA form, the CDR3 reads TGTGCCAGCAGCTTGGTACCGTCATATTCACCAAGGTACGAGCAGTACTTC. Protein: CASSLVPSYSPRYEQYF.

The chain carries TRBV15 and TRBJ2-5, with 8 bases identical to TRBD1. V dropped 4 bases and J dropped 2; count of bases not matched to a gene: 3. The germline CDR1 and CDR2 sequences are LNHNV and YYDKDF (reference sequence). This CDR3 has 14 amino acids. This chain's CDR3 is CATSTRTGQETQYF. CDR3 nucleotides: TGTGCCACCAGCACGAGGACAGGGCAAGAGACCCAGTACTTC. Variable domain in full (rest from reference TRBV15 and TRBJ2-5): DAMVIQNPRYQVTQFGKPVTLSCSQTLNHNVMYWYQQKSSQAPKLLFHYYDKDFNNEADTPDNFQSRRPNTSFCFLDIRSPGLGDTAMYLCATSTRTGQETQYFGPGTRLLVL.

The V and J genes are TRBV10-2 and TRBJ2-1; D gene ambiguous. This CDR3 is built from 13 residues. Trimming cost V 3 bases and J 8 bases, with 11 bases left between them. Germline V gene sequence: CDR1 WSHSY, CDR2 SAAADI. CDR3 loop: CASSESLIDEQFF. CDR3 in DNA: TGCGCCAGCAGTGAATCCCTCATCGATGAGCAGTTCTTC.

J is TRBJ2-7 and V is TRBV7-2; the match to TRBD2 covers 7 bases. The V segment lost 2 bases and the J segment 1 base; nucleotides outside the gene matches: 2. The germline V gene encodes CDR1 SGHTA and CDR2 FQGNSA. CDR3 length: 14 residues. CDR3 DNA sequence: TGTGCCAGCAGCTTATGGGGGGGTTCCTACGAGCAGTACTTC. This codes for CASSLWGGSYEQYF.

The V and J genes are TRBV6-1 and TRBJ2-7; 11 bases are shared with TRBD1. The CDR3 is 15 residues long. Germline values: CDR1 MNHNS, CDR2 SASEGT. V shed 3 bases and J 3 bases; nucleotides not matched to a gene: 4. CDR3 in amino acids: CASSEGTGGSYEQYV. The CDR3 nucleotides read TGTGCCAGCAGTGAGGGGACAGGGGGAAGCTACGAGCAGTACGTC.

The chain recombines TRBV15 with TRBJ2-7; a weak D match, TRBD2 (6 bases). Germline-derived CDR1 and CDR2 are LNHNV and YYDKDF (reference sequence). V was clipped by 0 bases and J by 3 bases, with 12 bases between them. This CDR3 has 15 amino acids. CDR3 bases: TGTGCCACCAGCAGAGAGGTAGCGGAACACTACGAGCAGTACTTC. Residues: CATSREVAEHYEQYF.